This T cell receptor beta chain was identified during a study of shared clonotypes between healthy human individuals. Sequencing was performed with immunoSEQ multiplex PCR; in TCRdb, only in-frame clones are kept and a portion is missing. The repertoire holds a few million clones, with almost 96% as singletons. Donors had no recently reported acute infections or vaccinations and were HIV-negative. The CDR3 totals 14 residues. Unmatched junction bases numbered 7, after V lost 4 bases and J lost 1 base. Looked up from germline, CDR1 is SQVTM and CDR2 is ANQGSEA. The source is a man between 18 and 29 years old in good health. The material sequenced was naive CD4+ T cells sorted from blood. Subset defined: CD45RA+ positively selected. This chain links TRBV29-1 with TRBJ2-7, with 7 bases fitting TRBD1. CDR3 in amino acids: CSVGGRDSSYEQYF. DNA for the CDR3: TGCAGCGTTGGGGGTCGGGACAGTTCCTACGAGCAGTACTTC.